This T cell receptor (beta chain) was captured in a study of blood T cell repertoires in COVID-19. Study details: Donors in the United States, Italy and Spain gave samples during acute or convalescent COVID-19.

Germline CDR1 is SEHNR and CDR2 is FQNEAQ (reference sequence). The CDR3 covers 15 residues. V gave up 5 bases and J gave up 0 bases, with 10 bases separating them. Using immunoSEQ multiplex PCR, the repertoire was profiled, and TCRdb retains in-frame clones only, with some absent. The sample contains about 150,000 clones, 70% to 90% of which appear only once. The source material was peripheral blood. The chain uses TRBV7-9 and TRBJ1-4; D might be TRBD1 (5 bases). The clonotype was recovered from a woman aged 55-69 years with COVID-19, enrolled during active disease. CDR3 nucleotide sequence: TGTGCCAGCAGCGGGGGGAAGGCAACTAATGAAAAACTGTTTTTT. Protein: CASSGGKATNEKLFF. The full variable domain, rest sourced from reference TRBV7-9 and TRBJ1-4, is DTGVSQNPRHKITKRGQNVTFRCDPISEHNRLYWYRQTLGQGPEFLTYFQNEAQLEKSRLLSDRFSAERPKGSFSTLEIQRTEQGDSAMYLCASSGGKATNEKLFFGSGTQLSVL.